A single sample gave rise to the 18 T cell receptor beta chains below, sequenced in a study of regulatory T cells in long-lasting Graves disease. Noted time point: newly diagnosed GD, antithyroid drugs for less than 3 months. From RNA extracted from PBMCs, the TCR library was made. According to the study, TCR beta libraries were built with iRepertoire HTBI primers and CDR3-region Arm-PCR. TCRdb reprocessed the multiplex PCR reads via MiXCR and lists one record per CDR3 protein. The sample consists of hundreds of thousands of distinct CDR3 sequences, approximately 15% of them appearing once. This same sample was also part of a study on T cells in Graves' hyperthyroidism and ophthalmopathy.

Sample: peripheral blood mononuclear cells (PBMCs), taken at new diagnosis, from a patient treated with antithyroid drugs. The receptors were sampled from a woman aged 30 to 39 with Graves disease.

V and J are TRBV29-1 and TRBJ2-1; D is possibly TRBD2 (5 bases). In germline, CDR1 is SQVTM, CDR2 ANQGSEA. V was trimmed by 4 bases and J by 6 bases, leaving 19 bases between them. The CDR3 runs to 15 residues. CDR3 nucleotide sequence: TGCAGCGTTGTCCCACCCCAACTAGGACTCAATGAGCAGTTCTTC. Translated, it gives CSVVPPQLGLNEQFF.

The chain recombines TRBV20-1 with TRBJ1-6; maybe TRBD1 (5 bases). This CDR3 region has 15 residues. Germline V gives CDR1 DFQATT, CDR2 SNEGSKA (reference sequence). V was clipped by 3 bases and J by 5 bases, with 14 bases between them. CDR3 coding DNA: TGCAGTGCTAGGGGGGACGAGACAAATAATTCACCCCTCCACTTT. This codes for CSARGDETNNSPLHF.

Comment on this clonotype: With a much larger clone just one base away, this may be a read error. This sequence joins TRBV6-1 and TRBJ2-5, with 7 bases lining up with TRBD1. CDR1 is MNHNS, CDR2 SASEGT, per germline. The CDR3 extends over 14 amino acids. V shed 7 bases, J shed 4 bases, and the junction held 9 bases outside the gene matches. The CDR3 loop is CASTVETGRETQYF. CDR3 DNA: TGTGCCAGCACCGTAGAGACAGGGAGAGAGACCCAGTACTTC.

This clonotype was detected only a few times. The J gene is TRBJ1-1, the V gene TRBV20-1, with D possibly TRBD1 on 5 matching bases. The CDR3 consists of 13 residues. Per the germline V gene, CDR1 is DFQATT and CDR2 is SNEGSKA (reference sequence). V lost 5 bases and J 7 bases, leaving 17 bases between the germline ends. CDR3 amino acids: CSAVRGSAIEAFF. The CDR3 nucleotides are TGCAGTGCTGTGAGGGGCAGCGCTATTGAAGCTTTCTTT.

The V call is TRBV11-2, the J call TRBJ2-3; D remains ambiguous. This CDR3 contains 15 residues. V shed 2 bases and J shed 2 bases, with 11 bases lying between them. Germline values: CDR1 SGHAT, CDR2 FQNNGV. CDR3 in DNA: TGTGCCAGCAGCTTAAGTCTCGCCACCACAGATACGCAGTATTTT. Protein: CASSLSLATTDTQYF.

There are a few counts of this clonotype. The V and J genes are TRBV6-2 or TRBV6-3 and TRBJ1-4, with D perhaps matching TRBD1 (5 bases). This CDR3 has 14 residues. The ends were cut back, 6 bases at V and 7 bases at J, with 15 bases in the middle. Germline values: CDR1 MNHEY, CDR2 SVGEGT. CDR3 sequence reads: CASRRQGSGEKLFF. The CDR3 nucleotides are TGTGCCAGCAGGAGGCAGGGTTCGGGTGAAAAACTGTTTTTT.

The chain is built from TRBV9 and TRBJ1-1; D is perhaps TRBD1 (6 bases). CDR1 and CDR2 from the germline V gene are SGDLS and YYNGEE. This CDR3 is built from 14 residues. V dropped 3 bases and J dropped 7 bases, with 16 bases sitting between them. CDR3 sequence reads: CASSAWVEGDEAFF. For the CDR3, the DNA is TGTGCCAGCAGCGCTTGGGTGGAGGGGGATGAAGCTTTCTTT.

The chain's CDR3 is CASSPETIDSNQPQHF. Written as DNA, the CDR3 is TGCGCCAGCAGCCCCGAAACGATCGATAGCAATCAGCCCCAGCATTTT. This chain links TRBV5-1 with TRBJ1-5, with D unresolved. The CDR3 totals 16 residues. The V and J ends lost 4 bases and 0 bases respectively, with 14 bases between them. Germline V CDR1 and CDR2: SGHRS, YFSETQ.

This clonotype was recorded a few times. V usage is TRBV19 and J usage is TRBJ2-7; D is ambiguous. Germline assignment: CDR1 LNHDA and CDR2 SQIVND (reference sequence). V gave up 3 bases and J gave up 4 bases, with 10 bases separating them. The CDR3 sequence is 13 residues long. The CDR3 loop reads CASSILVGYEQYF. CDR3 DNA sequence: TGTGCCAGTAGTATCCTGGTCGGTTACGAGCAGTACTTC.

This clonotype was detected only a few times. V gene TRBV6-1 combines with J gene TRBJ2-1; 7 bases map to TRBD1. Germline trimming cut 6 bases from V and 7 bases from J; bases unmatched to any gene: 9. Germline V gene data show CDR1 as MNHNS and CDR2 as SASEGT. CDR3 length equals 14 residues. The CDR3 is CASRPGQRRNEQFF. The DNA for the CDR3 is TGTGCCAGCAGACCGGGACAGCGGAGGAATGAGCAGTTCTTC.

J is TRBJ2-3 and V is TRBV13, with D maybe TRBD2 (6 bases). V was cut by 5 bases and J by 2 bases, with 17 bases left in between. Germline V gene lookup returns CDR1 PRHDT and CDR2 FYEKMQ (reference sequence). The CDR3 contains 16 residues. As DNA, the CDR3 is TGTGCCAGCAGCACAACGCCGGGACTCAACACAGATACGCAGTATTTT. Protein: CASSTTPGLNTDTQYF.

In its sample, this clonotype was seen many times. The chain links TRBV28 to TRBJ1-1; the D is unclear. This CDR3 is built from 14 residues. Germline lookup yields CDR1 MDHEN and CDR2 SYDVKM. With 5 bases removed from V and 1 base from J, the gap between germline ends came to 11 bases. Here the CDR3 reads CASSTRGPNTEAFF. The CDR3 nucleotides are TGTGCCAGCAGTACCCGAGGCCCGAACACTGAAGCTTTCTTT.

To note about this clonotype: A much larger clone is a single base away; this may be a read error. The chain combines TRBV6-2 or TRBV6-3 with TRBJ2-3; tentatively, D is TRBD1 (6 bases). Germline V gene data show CDR1 as MNHEY and CDR2 as SVGEGT. This CDR3 spans 13 amino acids. The CDR3 bases are TGTACCAGCCTTATCCTACAGGGAGATACGCAGTATTTT. Its translation: CTSLILQGDTQYF.

This clonotype was detected many times. The CDR3 here is CASSLRTGDSEQYF. The DNA for the CDR3 is TGTGCCAGCAGTTTACGGACAGGGGATTCCGAGCAGTACTTC. The chain recombines TRBV28 with TRBJ2-7; 9 nucleotides agree with TRBD1. The V gene's germline CDR1 is MDHEN and CDR2 SYDVKM. V was pared by 2 bases and J by 6 bases, with 5 bases of the junction left unmatched. The CDR3 is 14 amino acids.

About this clonotype itself: A much more abundant neighbour one base away suggests this may be a read error. CDR3 region: CASSYWTGGRDTQYF. The CDR3 nucleotides are TGTGCCAGCAGTTATTGGACTGGCGGGAGAGATACGCAGTATTTT. V and J are TRBV7-2 and TRBJ2-3; 7 bases match TRBD2. Per the germline V gene, CDR1 is SGHTA and CDR2 is FQGNSA. V gave up 6 bases and J gave up 5 bases; unmatched junction bases: 11. The CDR3 has 15 residues.

This clonotype was counted a few times. The V and J genes are TRBV18 and TRBJ2-3; TRBD1 is a possible D gene (5 bases). Germline CDR1 reads KGHSH; CDR2 reads LQKENI. The CDR3 is 15 amino acids. Between the trimmed V and J ends, which lost 1 base and 8 bases, there was a span of 16 bases. In DNA, the CDR3 is TGTGCCAGCTCACCACTTGACAGAACATCAGCTACGCAGTATTTT. This gives the protein CASSPLDRTSATQYF.

A few counts support this clonotype. The chain joins TRBV7-3 to TRBJ1-1; TRBD1 is a possible D gene (6 bases). The germline CDR1 and CDR2 sequences are SGHTA and FQGTGA. The CDR3 is 14 amino acids. Between the trimmed V and J ends, which lost 1 base and 3 bases, there was a span of 9 bases. CDR3 sequence: CASSLSQGHTEAFF. CDR3 sequence (DNA): TGTGCCAGCAGCTTAAGTCAGGGGCACACTGAAGCTTTCTTT.

This clonotype was seen a handful of times. The genes are TRBV9 and TRBJ2-7; D is possibly TRBD1 (6 bases). CDR3 length equals 14 residues. Trimming took off 0 bases at V and 6 bases at J, with 13 bases between the two ends. Per the germline V gene, CDR1 is SGDLS and CDR2 is YYNGEE. In DNA form, the CDR3 reads TGTGCCAGCAGCGTAGCAGGCAGGGGACCCGAGCAGTACTTC. Its translation is CASSVAGRGPEQYF.